This T cell receptor (beta chain) was documented in a study of cytomegalovirus exposure and HLA in healthy donors. Regarding the study as a whole: Rare TCR sequences predominated, though certain public TCRs were found in many donors. The study recorded 150 to 200 TCR beta chains that were cytomegalovirus-associated.

About this clone: Its antigen is not identified.

The PCR ran on 60 Vbeta and 13 Jbeta primers. Some clones are missing from TCRdb's copy, which holds only in-frame ones; the method was immunoSEQ multiplex PCR. Of more than 95,000 clones listed, about 10% were seen once; the top ten hold 4.5% to 5%. The TCR sequence derives from a woman younger than 30 in good health and CMV-seropositive. The specimen sequenced was PBMCs.

Here the CDR3 reads CASSLGRGTNYGYTF. The CDR3 region has the DNA TGTGCCAGCAGCTTAGGCAGGGGAACTAACTATGGCTACACCTTC. The chain uses TRBV7-9 and TRBJ1-2, with D perhaps TRBD1 (6 bases). The ends were cut back, 1 base at V and 0 bases at J, with 9 bases in the middle. The CDR3 covers 15 residues. CDR1 is SEHNR, CDR2 FQNEAQ, per germline (reference sequence).